Listed below are T cell receptor beta chains from one sample, sequenced in a study of T-cell memory formation after mild COVID-19. A single record per CDR3 protein comes from TCRdb applying MiXCR to the 5' RACE reads. The profile shows roughly 300,000 distinct CDR3 sequences, roughly an eighth of them singletons. Sample: PBMCs or a T cell subset sorted from them (not recorded which). The receptors here all came from a man aged 18-30 years who had mild COVID-19 (a few samples of this study predate the infection). Cell type and time point are not known. The CDR3 runs from the conserved cysteine through the conserved F or W. Fields, in order: CDR3 length, J gene, D gene, clone size, V gene, CDR3 protein, CDR3 DNA. A D gene is named only where the DNA matches it firmly. Some rows have no size entry. The others give once, few or many, or a class for an expanded clone.

>15|TRBJ1-6|TRBD1|few|TRBV6-1
CASSEADRDYSPLHF
TGTGCCAGCAGTGAAGCGGACAGGGACTATTCACCCCTCCACTTT
>16|TRBJ2-3|.|few|TRBV7-2
CASSLTAGSSTDTQYF
TGTGCCAGCAGCCTTACAGCGGGTTCATCCACAGATACGCAGTATTTT
>14|TRBJ2-1|TRBD1|.|TRBV12-3/TRBV12-4
CASSWDRGYYEQFF
TGTGCCAGCAGTTGGGACAGGGGGTATTATGAGCAGTTCTTC
>12|TRBJ1-1|.|many|TRBV2
CASSREIAEAFF
TGTGCCTCCAGCAGGGAGATCGCTGAAGCTTTCTTT
>11|TRBJ1-1|.|few|TRBV6-2/TRBV6-3
CASSYQGRAFF
TGTGCCAGCAGTTACCAGGGACGGGCTTTCTTT
>16|TRBJ2-2|TRBD2|few|TRBV15
CATSRDLAGAGGELFF
TGTGCCACCAGCAGAGACCTAGCGGGGGCCGGCGGGGAGCTGTTTTTT
>18|TRBJ2-2|TRBD2|few|TRBV29-1
CSVTLGLAGGPDTGELFF
TGCAGCGTGACCCTCGGACTAGCGGGGGGGCCGGACACCGGGGAGCTGTTTTTT
>13|TRBJ2-5|.|.|TRBV6-1
CASTGLGRETQYF
TGTGCCAGCACTGGTTTGGGGCGGGAGACCCAGTACTTC
>16|TRBJ2-3|.|.|TRBV24-1
CATSSRGGAGTDTQYF
TGTGCCACCAGTTCAAGGGGGGGCGCGGGCACAGATACGCAGTATTTT
>14|TRBJ1-4|.|.|TRBV9
CASSVGSYNEKLFF
TGTGCCAGCAGCGTAGGCAGCTACAATGAAAAACTGTTTTTT
>15|TRBJ1-4|.|.|TRBV11-2
CASSARGMANEKLFF
TGTGCCAGCAGCGCGCGGGGCATGGCTAATGAAAAACTGTTTTTT
>14|TRBJ2-7|TRBD1|.|TRBV19
CASSPRGHSYEQYF
TGTGCCAGTAGTCCCAGGGGGCACTCCTACGAGCAGTACTTC
>11|TRBJ2-7|.|few|TRBV6-2/TRBV6-3
CASGQSYEQYF
TGTGCCAGTGGACAGAGCTACGAGCAGTACTTC
>14|TRBJ2-1|.|many|TRBV9
CASSVGDRTNEQFF
TGTGCCAGCAGCGTAGGGGATCGCACGAATGAGCAGTTCTTC
>17|TRBJ1-6|.|few|TRBV18
CASSRGQPRQSNSPLHF
TGTGCCAGCTCACGCGGACAGCCACGTCAAAGTAATTCACCCCTCCACTTT
>11|TRBJ2-3|.|few|TRBV12-3/TRBV12-4
CASRTGDTQYF
TGTGCCAGCAGGACGGGAGATACGCAGTATTTT
>17|TRBJ2-3|TRBD2|few|TRBV5-1
CASSQGHSGEDTDTQYF
TGCGCCAGCAGCCAGGGACATAGCGGGGAGGACACAGATACGCAGTATTTT
>14|TRBJ1-4|.|.|TRBV5-5
CASSQGLSSEKLFF
TGTGCCAGCAGCCAGGGTTTAAGCTCTGAAAAACTGTTTTTT
>15|TRBJ1-2|.|many|TRBV4-1
CASSQVIPGDGGYTF
TGCGCCAGCAGCCAAGTCATTCCGGGGGACGGTGGCTACACCTTC